This entry features one T cell receptor (beta chain) sequence. Germline V gene sequence: CDR1 MNHEY, CDR2 SMNVEV (reference sequence). There are 12 residues in the CDR3. V was pared by 8 bases and J by 6 bases, with 6 bases of the junction left unmatched. The sample belongs to a study of blood T cell repertoires in COVID-19. Study information: Sources were T cells, B-cell-depleted T cells, or PBMCs; the material itself was cDNA or gDNA.

Original analysis: Estimates of nucleated cell counts were drawn from the amplification of reference gene primers. The protocol was immunoSEQ multiplex PCR, while the TCRdb copy is restricted to in-frame clones and leaves out a portion. The V and J calls and clone size come from that table; D and trimming were worked out from the DNA. The repertoire includes about 78,000 clones, roughly 91% of them detected once, and around 0.98% sits in the top ten. J is TRBJ1-1 and V is TRBV27, with 7 bases fitting TRBD1. The receptor comes from a woman between 45 and 65 years old in a cohort sampled during active COVID-19. The sequenced sample consisted of peripheral blood. CDR3 in DNA: TGTGCCAGCGGACAGGTCGCGGCTGAAGCTTTCTTT. As protein: CASGQVAAEAFF.